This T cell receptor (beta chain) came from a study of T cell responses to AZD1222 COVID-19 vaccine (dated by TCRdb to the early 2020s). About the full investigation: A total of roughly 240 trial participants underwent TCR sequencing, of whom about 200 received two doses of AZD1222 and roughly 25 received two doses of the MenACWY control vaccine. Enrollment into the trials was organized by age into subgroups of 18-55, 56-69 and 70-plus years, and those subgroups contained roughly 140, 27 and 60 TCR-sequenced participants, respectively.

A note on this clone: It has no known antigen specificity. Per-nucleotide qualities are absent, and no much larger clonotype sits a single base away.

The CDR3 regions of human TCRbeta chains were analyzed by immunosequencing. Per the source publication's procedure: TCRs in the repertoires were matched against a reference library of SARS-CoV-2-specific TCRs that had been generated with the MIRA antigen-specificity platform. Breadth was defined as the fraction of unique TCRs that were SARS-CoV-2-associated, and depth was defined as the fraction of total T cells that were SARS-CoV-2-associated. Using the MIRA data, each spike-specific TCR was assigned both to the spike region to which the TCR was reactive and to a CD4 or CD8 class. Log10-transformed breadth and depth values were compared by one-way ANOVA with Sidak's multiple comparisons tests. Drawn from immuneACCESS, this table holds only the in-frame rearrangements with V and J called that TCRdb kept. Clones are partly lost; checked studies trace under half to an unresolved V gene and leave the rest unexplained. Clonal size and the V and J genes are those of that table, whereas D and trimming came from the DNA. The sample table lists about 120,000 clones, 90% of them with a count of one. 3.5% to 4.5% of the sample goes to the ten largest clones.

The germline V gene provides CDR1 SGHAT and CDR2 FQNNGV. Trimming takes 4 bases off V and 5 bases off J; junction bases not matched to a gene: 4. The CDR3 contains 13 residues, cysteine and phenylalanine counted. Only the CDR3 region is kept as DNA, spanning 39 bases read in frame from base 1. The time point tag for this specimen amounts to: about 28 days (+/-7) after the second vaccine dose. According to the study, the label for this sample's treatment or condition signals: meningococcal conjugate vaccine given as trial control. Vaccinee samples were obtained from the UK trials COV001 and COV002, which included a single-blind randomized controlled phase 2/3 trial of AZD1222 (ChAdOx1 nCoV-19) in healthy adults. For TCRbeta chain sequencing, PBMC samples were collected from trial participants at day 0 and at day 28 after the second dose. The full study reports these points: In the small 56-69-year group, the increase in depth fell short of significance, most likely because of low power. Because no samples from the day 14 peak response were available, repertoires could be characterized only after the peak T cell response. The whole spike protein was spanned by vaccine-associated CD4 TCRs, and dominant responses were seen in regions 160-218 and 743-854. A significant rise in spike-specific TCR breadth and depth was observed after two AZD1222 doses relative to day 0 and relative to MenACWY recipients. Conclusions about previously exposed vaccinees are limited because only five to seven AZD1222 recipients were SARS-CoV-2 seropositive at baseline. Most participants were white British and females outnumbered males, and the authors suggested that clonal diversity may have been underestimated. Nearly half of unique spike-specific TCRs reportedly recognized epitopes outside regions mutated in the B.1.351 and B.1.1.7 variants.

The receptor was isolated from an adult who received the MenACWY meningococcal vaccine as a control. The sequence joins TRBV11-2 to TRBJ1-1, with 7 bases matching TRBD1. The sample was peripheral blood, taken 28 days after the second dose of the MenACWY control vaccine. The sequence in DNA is TGTGCCAGCAGCTCGGACAGGAGTACTGAAGCTTTCTTT. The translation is CASSSDRSTEAFF. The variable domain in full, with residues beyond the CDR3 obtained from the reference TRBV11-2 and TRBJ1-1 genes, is EAGVAQSPRYKIIEKRQSVAFWCNPISGHATLYWYQQILGQGPKLLIQFQNNGVVDDSQLPKDRFSAERLKGVDSTLKIQPAKLEDSAVYLCASSSDRSTEAFFGQGTRLTVV.